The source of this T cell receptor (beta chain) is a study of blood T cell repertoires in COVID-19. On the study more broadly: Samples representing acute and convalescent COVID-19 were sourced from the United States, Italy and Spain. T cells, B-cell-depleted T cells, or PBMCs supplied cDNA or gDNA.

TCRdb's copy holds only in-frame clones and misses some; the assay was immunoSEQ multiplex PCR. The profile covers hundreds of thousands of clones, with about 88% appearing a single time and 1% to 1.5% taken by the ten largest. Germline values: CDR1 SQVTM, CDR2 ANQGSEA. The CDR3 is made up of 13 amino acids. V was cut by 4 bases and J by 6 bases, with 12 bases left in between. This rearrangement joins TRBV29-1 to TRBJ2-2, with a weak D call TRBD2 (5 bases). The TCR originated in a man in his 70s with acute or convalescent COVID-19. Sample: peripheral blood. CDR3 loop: CSVVVLASGELFF. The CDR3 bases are TGCAGCGTTGTGGTGCTAGCCTCCGGGGAGCTGTTTTTT.